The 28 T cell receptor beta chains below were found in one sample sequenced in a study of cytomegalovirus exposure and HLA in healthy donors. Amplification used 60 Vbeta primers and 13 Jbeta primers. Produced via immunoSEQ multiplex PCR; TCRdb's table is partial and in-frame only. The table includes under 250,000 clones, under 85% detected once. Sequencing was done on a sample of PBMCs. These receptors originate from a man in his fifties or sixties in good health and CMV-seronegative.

The CDR3 spells CSVGAVAGGGELFF. Written as DNA, the CDR3 is TGCAGCGTTGGGGCGGTAGCGGGGGGCGGGGAGCTGTTTTTT. V is TRBV29-1 and J is TRBJ2-2, with TRBD2 matching 10 bases. The CDR3 covers 14 residues. Germline CDR1 is SQVTM and CDR2 is ANQGSEA. V was clipped by 4 bases and J by 7 bases; unmatched bases: 6.

The CDR3 sequence: CASSGSGSSSDTQYF. In DNA, the CDR3 is TGCGCCAGCAGCGGAAGCGGGAGCTCCTCAGATACGCAGTATTTT. The chain uses TRBV5-1 and TRBJ2-3, with TRBD2 matching 8 bases. The V and J ends lost 4 bases and 4 bases, in that order; junction bases with no gene match: 8. The CDR3 totals 15 residues. Germline assignment: CDR1 SGHRS and CDR2 YFSETQ. The variable domain in full, completed from reference TRBV5-1 and TRBJ2-3, reads KAGVTQTPRYLIKTRGQQVTLSCSPISGHRSVSWYQQTPGQGLQFLFEYFSETQRNKGNFPGRFSGRQFSNSRSEMNVSTLELGDSALYLCASSGSGSSSDTQYFGPGTRLTVL.

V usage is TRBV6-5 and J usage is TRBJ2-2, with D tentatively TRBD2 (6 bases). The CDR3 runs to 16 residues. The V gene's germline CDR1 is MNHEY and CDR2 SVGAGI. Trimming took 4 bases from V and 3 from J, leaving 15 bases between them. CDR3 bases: TGTGCCAGCAGTTTTCGGCGGAGGGGAGACACCGGGGAGCTGTTTTTT. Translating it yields CASSFRRRGDTGELFF.

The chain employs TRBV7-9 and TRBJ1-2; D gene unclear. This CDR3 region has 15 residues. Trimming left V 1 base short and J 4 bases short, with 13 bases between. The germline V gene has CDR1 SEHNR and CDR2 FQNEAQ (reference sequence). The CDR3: CASSLGGKRGYGYTF. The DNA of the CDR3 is TGTGCCAGCAGCTTAGGAGGGAAGCGGGGCTATGGCTACACCTTC. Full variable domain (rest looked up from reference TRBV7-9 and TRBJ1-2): DTGVSQNPRHKITKRGQNVTFRCDPISEHNRLYWYRQTLGQGPEFLTYFQNEAQLEKSRLLSDRFSAERPKGSFSTLEIQRTEQGDSAMYLCASSLGGKRGYGYTFGSGTRLTVV.

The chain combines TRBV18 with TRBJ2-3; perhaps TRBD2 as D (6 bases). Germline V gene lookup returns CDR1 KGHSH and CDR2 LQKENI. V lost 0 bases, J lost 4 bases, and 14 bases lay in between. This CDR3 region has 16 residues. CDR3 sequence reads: CASSPPGGPRADTQYF. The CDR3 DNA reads TGTGCCAGCTCACCACCCGGAGGGCCTAGGGCAGATACGCAGTATTTT.

The CDR3 protein is CASSPGSEKQFF. The CDR3 DNA reads TGTGCCAGCAGTCCCGGGTCGGAAAAGCAGTTCTTC. The V call is TRBV11-3, the J call TRBJ2-1; D is uncertain. V gave up 6 bases and J gave up 11 bases, with 14 bases separating them. Germline assignment: CDR1 SGHNT and CDR2 YENEEA. The CDR3 sequence is 12 residues long.

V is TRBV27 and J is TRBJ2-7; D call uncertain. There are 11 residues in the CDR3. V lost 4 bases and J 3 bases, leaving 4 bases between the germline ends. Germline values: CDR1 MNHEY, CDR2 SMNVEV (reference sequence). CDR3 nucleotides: TGTGCCAGCAGTTACAACTACGAGCAGTACTTC. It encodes CASSYNYEQYF.

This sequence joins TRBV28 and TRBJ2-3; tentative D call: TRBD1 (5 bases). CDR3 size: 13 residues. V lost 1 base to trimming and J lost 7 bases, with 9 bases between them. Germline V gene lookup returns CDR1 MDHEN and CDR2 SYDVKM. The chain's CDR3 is CASSLSGLNTQYF. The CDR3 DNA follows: TGTGCCAGCAGTTTATCAGGGTTGAATACGCAGTATTTT.

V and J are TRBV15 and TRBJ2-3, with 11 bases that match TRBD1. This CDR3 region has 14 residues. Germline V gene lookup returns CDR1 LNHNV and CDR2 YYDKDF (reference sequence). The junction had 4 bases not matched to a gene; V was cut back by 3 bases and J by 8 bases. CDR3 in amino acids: CATSRDRGQGTQYF. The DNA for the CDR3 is TGTGCCACCAGCAGGGACAGGGGGCAGGGTACGCAGTATTTT.

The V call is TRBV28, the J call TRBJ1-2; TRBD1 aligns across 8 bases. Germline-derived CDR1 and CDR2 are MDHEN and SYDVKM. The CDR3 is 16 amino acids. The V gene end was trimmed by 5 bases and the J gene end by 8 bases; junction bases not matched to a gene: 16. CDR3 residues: CASSPAGQGAGKGYTF. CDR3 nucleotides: TGTGCCAGCAGTCCGGCCGGGCAGGGGGCCGGAAAGGGCTACACCTTC.

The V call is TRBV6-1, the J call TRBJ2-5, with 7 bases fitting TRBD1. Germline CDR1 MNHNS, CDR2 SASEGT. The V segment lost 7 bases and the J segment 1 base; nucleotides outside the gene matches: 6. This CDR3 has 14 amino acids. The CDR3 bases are TGTGCCAGCACCTCAAGGACAGGCCAAGAGACCCAGTACTTC. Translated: CASTSRTGQETQYF.

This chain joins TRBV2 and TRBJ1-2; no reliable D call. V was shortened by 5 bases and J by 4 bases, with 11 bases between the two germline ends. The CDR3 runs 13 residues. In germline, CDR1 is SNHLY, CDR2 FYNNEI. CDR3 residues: CASSPGRLYGYTF. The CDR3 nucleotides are TGTGCCAGCAGTCCTGGCAGACTCTATGGCTACACCTTC.

Here the CDR3 DNA reads TGCGCCTCTCACCGAGGCGTGAACACTGAAGCTTTCTTT. This sequence encodes CASHRGVNTEAFF. The chain joins TRBV10-2 to TRBJ1-1; D ambiguous. The CDR3 runs to 13 residues. V was pared by 11 bases and J by 0 bases, with 13 bases between. Germline assignment: CDR1 WSHSY and CDR2 SAAADI.

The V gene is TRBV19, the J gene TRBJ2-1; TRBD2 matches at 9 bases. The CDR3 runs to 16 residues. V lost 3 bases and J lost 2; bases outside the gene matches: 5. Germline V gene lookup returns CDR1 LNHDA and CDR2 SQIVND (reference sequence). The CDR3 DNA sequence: TGTGCCAGTAGTATCTCCAGCGGGAGGACCTACAATGAGCAGTTCTTC. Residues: CASSISSGRTYNEQFF.

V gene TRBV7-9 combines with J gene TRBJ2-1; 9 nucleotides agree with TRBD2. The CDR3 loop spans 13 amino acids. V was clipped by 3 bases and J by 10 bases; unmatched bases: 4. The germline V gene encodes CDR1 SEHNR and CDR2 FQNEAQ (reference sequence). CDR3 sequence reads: CASSFVAGDEQFF. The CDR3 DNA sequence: TGTGCCAGCAGCTTTGTAGCGGGAGACGAGCAGTTCTTC.

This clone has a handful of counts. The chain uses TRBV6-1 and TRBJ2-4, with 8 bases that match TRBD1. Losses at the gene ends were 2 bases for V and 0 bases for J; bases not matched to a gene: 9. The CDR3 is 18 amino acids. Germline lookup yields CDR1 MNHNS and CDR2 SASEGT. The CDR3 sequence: CASSEPTGGGRAKNIQYF. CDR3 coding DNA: TGTGCCAGCAGTGAACCCACAGGGGGAGGACGAGCCAAAAACATTCAGTACTTC.

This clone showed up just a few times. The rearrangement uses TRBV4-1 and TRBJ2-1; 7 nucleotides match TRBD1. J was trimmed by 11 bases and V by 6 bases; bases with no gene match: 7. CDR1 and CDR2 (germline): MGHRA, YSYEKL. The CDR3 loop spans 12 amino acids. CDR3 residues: CASRDQTGKQFF. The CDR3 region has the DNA TGCGCCAGCAGGGACCAGACAGGGAAGCAGTTCTTC.

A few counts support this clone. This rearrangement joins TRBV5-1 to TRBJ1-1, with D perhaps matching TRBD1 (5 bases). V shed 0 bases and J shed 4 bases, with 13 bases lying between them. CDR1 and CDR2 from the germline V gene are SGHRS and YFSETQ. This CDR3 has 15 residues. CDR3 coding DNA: TGCGCCAGCAGCTTGGAGGGGCGGCAGAGCACTGAAGCTTTCTTT. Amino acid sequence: CASSLEGRQSTEAFF.

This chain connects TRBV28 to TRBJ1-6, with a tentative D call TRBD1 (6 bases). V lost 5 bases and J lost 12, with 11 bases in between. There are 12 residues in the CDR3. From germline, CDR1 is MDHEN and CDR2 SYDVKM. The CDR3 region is CASSVTGIPLHF. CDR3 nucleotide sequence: TGTGCCAGCAGTGTGACAGGTATACCCCTCCACTTT.

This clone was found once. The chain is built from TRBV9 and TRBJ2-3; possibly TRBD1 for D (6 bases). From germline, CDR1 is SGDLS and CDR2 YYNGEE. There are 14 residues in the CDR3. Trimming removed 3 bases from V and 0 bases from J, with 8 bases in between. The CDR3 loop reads CASSADRSTDTQYF. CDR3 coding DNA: TGTGCCAGCAGCGCCGACAGGAGCACAGATACGCAGTATTTT.

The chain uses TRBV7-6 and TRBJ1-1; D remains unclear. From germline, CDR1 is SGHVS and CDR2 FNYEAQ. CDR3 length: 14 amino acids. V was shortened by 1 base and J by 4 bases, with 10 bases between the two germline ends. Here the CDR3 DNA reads TGTGCCAGCAGCTTAGACCCACTAGTCACTGAAGCTTTCTTT. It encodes CASSLDPLVTEAFF.

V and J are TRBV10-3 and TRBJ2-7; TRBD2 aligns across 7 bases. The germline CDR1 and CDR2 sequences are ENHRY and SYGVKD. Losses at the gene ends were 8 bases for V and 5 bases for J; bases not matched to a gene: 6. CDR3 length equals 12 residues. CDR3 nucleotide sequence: TGTGCCATCTCGACTAGCAAGGACGAGCAGTACTTC. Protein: CAISTSKDEQYF.

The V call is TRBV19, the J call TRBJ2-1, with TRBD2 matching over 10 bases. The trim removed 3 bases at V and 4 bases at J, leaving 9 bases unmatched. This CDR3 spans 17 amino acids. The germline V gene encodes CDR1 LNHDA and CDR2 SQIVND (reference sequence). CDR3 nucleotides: TGTGCCAGTAGTATTAGGGCTAGCGGGAGATGGTACAATGAGCAGTTCTTC. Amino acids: CASSIRASGRWYNEQFF. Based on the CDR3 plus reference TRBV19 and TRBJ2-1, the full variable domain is DGGITQSPKYLFRKEGQNVTLSCEQNLNHDAMYWYRQDPGQGLRLIYYSQIVNDFQKGDIAEGYSVSREKKESFPLTVTSAQKNPTAFYLCASSIRASGRWYNEQFFGPGTRLTVL.

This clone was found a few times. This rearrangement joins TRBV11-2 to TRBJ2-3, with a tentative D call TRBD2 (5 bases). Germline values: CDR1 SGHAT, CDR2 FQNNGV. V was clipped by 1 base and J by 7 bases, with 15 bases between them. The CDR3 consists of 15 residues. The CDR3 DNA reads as TGTGCCAGCAGCTTAGGAGGGAGACCCCCATATACGCAGTATTTT. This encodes CASSLGGRPPYTQYF.

CDR3 residues: CASSVDWLAGGTDTQYF. The CDR3 DNA follows: TGTGCCAGCAGCGTAGACTGGCTAGCGGGTGGCACAGATACGCAGTATTTT. This chain uses TRBV9 with TRBJ2-3, with TRBD2 identical over 8 bases. This CDR3 is built from 17 residues. V lost 0 bases, J lost 1 base, and 7 bases stayed unmatched. In germline, CDR1 is SGDLS, CDR2 YYNGEE.

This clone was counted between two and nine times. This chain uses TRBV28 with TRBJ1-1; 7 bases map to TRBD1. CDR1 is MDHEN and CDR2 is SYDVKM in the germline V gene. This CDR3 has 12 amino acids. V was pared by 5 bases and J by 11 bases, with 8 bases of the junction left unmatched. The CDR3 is CASSVTGAGAFF. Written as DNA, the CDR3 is TGTGCCAGCAGTGTAACAGGGGCGGGGGCTTTCTTT.

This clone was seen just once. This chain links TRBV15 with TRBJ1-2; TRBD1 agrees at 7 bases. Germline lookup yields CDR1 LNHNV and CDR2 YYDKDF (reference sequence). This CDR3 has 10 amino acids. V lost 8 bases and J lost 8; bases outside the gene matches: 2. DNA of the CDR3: TGTGCCACCGGGACAGACGGCTACACCTTC. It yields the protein CATGTDGYTF. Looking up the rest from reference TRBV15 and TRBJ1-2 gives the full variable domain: DAMVIQNPRYQVTQFGKPVTLSCSQTLNHNVMYWYQQKSSQAPKLLFHYYDKDFNNEADTPDNFQSRRPNTSFCFLDIRSPGLGDTAMYLCATGTDGYTFGSGTRLTVV.

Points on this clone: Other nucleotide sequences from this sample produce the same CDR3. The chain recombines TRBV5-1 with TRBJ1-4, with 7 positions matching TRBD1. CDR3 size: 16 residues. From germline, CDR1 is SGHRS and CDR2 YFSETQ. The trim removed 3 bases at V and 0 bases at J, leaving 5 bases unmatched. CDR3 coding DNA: TGCGCCAGCAGCTGGGACAGCCCTGCAACTAATGAAAAACTGTTTTTT. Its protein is CASSWDSPATNEKLFF.